Sequencing of this T cell receptor beta chain was carried out in a study of blood T cell repertoires in COVID-19. In the study overall: Sample material is recorded as cDNA or gDNA derived from T cells, B-cell-depleted T cells, or PBMCs.

This CDR3 comprises 13 residues. V lost 4 bases, J lost 11 bases, and 17 bases lay in between. Germline V gives CDR1 SGHTA, CDR2 FQGNSA. Assay used: immunoSEQ multiplex PCR; TCRdb lists only in-frame clones, some missing. This table holds approximately 150,000 clones, roughly 85% found once. This clonotype was obtained from an elderly woman with acute or convalescent COVID-19. This chain links TRBV7-2 with TRBJ1-1, with D uncertain. The specimen sequenced was peripheral blood. Here the CDR3 DNA reads TGTGCCAGCAGCTCCCCTAGCGTTCTTTCGGCTTTCTTT. Translated: CASSSPSVLSAFF.